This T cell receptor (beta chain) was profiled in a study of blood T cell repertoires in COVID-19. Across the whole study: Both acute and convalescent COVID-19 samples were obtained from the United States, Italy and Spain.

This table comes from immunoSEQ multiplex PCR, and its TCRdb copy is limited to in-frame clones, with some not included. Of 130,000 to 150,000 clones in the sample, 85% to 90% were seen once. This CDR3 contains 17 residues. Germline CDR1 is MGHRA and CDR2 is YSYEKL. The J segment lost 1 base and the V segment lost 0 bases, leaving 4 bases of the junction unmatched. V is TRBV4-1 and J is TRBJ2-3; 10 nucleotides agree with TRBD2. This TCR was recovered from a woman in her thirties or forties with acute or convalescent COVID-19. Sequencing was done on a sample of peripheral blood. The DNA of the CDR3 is TGCGCCAGCAGCCAAGACCTAGCGGGGGCCGGCACAGATACGCAGTATTTT. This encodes CASSQDLAGAGTDTQYF.